The source of this T cell receptor beta chain is a study of cytomegalovirus exposure and HLA in healthy donors. Whole-study findings and limits: Rare TCR sequences predominated, though certain public TCRs were found in many donors.

The CDR3 runs 19 residues. V shed 5 bases, J shed 5 bases, and the junction held 14 bases outside the gene matches. Germline values: CDR1 SGHTA, CDR2 FQGTGA. TCRdb's table, derived via immunoSEQ multiplex PCR, lists solely in-frame clones and lacks some. The data show some 340,000 clones, 87% seen once. A word on this clone: The antigen remains undetermined.

This sequence joins TRBV7-3 and TRBJ2-1, with 14 bases matching TRBD2. The sequence came from a woman aged 30 to 39 in good health and CMV-seropositive. The sequenced sample consisted of PBMCs. The DNA of the CDR3 is TGTGCCAGCAGCCTCTTAGTGTCGGCGGGACTAGCGGGGGACAATGAGCAGTTCTTC. Amino acid sequence: CASSLLVSAGLAGDNEQFF.